The source of this T cell receptor beta chain is a study of blood T cell repertoires in COVID-19. Original handling: Reference gene primers were amplified, and this amplification served to estimate nucleated cell counts. Sequencing used immunoSEQ multiplex PCR; TCRdb keeps in-frame clones, though not all of them. V, J and clone size reflect that table, while D and trimming were determined from the DNA. The data contain about 330,000 clones, roughly 90% of them singletons. The receptor was isolated from a woman aged 30 to 39 who had recovered from COVID-19. The sample was PBMCs or T cells enriched from blood (not recorded which).

The CDR3 region is CASSQVANSGNTIYF. Here the CDR3 DNA reads TGTGCCAGCAGCCAGGTAGCGAACTCTGGAAACACCATATATTTT. V is TRBV14 and J is TRBJ1-3; D is unclear. This CDR3 has 15 residues. The germline V gene has CDR1 SGHDN and CDR2 FVKESK. The V and J ends lost 3 bases and 0 bases respectively, with 9 bases between them. Drawing the rest from reference TRBV14 and TRBJ1-3, the complete variable domain is EAGVTQFPSHSVIEKGQTVTLRCDPISGHDNLYWYRRVMGKEIKFLLHFVKESKQDESGMPNNRFLAERTGGTYSTLKVQPAELEDSGVYFCASSQVANSGNTIYFGEGSWLTVV.